This record looks at one T cell receptor (beta chain) sequence and its context. The junction does not match germline at one end; this may be a read error. This sample stems from a study of glioma-infiltrating T cells. Using RNA template, CDR3s of TCR alpha and beta were amplified with iRepertoire arm-PCR. TCRdb re-called the multiplex PCR reads through MiXCR, storing one row per CDR3 protein. The sample has about 93,000 distinct CDR3 sequences; around 37% are singletons. Sequencing input: glioma tissue, nonneoplastic brain tissue, or PBMCs (not recorded which). The receptor comes from a human donor with low-grade glioma or glioblastoma, undergoing nonglioma brain surgery, or in good health (not recorded which).

The CDR3 coding sequence is TGCGGTGCTAGGGGGGGGGACTATAGCAATCAGCCCAAGCATTTT. Its translation is CGARGGDYSNQPKHF. This chain connects TRBV20-1 to TRBJ1-5; D perhaps matches TRBD1 (6 bases). The CDR3 has 15 residues. The germline gives CDR1 DFQATT, CDR2 SNEGSKA (reference sequence).